Below, 28 T cell receptor beta chains from the same sample are listed, as sequenced in a study of response to subunit inactivated influenza vaccine. A single record per CDR3 protein comes from TCRdb applying MiXCR to the RT-PCR reads. This table has 650,000 to 800,000 distinct CDR3 sequences, more than 11% appearing once. The sequencing here drew on PBMCs from blood, taken 14 to 15 days before vaccination. These receptors were taken from a man aged 45 to 65 who received an inactivated influenza vaccine.

This clonotype was counted between two and nine times. The limits of the CDR3 on the DNA are not certain, so only TCRdb's listed CDR3 is given. The rearrangement links TRBV11-2 to TRBJ2-2; the D call of TRBD1 is as the table states it, not checked on the DNA. With termini counted, the CDR3 has 18 amino acids. The germline CDR1 and CDR2 sequences are SGHAT and FQNNGV. The CDR3 sequence is CASSLGEGGSRAPGSCFF.

This clonotype showed up just a few times. The chain combines TRBV27 with TRBJ2-3, with D possibly TRBD2 on 5 matching bases. Trimming pared 2 bases from V and 6 bases from J, leaving 9 bases between. CDR3 length equals 13 residues. Germline assignment: CDR1 MNHEY and CDR2 SMNVEV (reference sequence). CDR3 protein: CASSLLAEDTQYF. For the CDR3, the DNA is TGTGCCAGCAGTTTACTAGCTGAGGATACGCAGTATTTT.

This clonotype was observed a few times. V and J are TRBV29-1 and TRBJ2-1, with a tentative D call TRBD2 (5 bases). Trimming left V 7 bases short and J 5 bases short, with 27 bases between. The CDR3 length is 17 residues. CDR1 and CDR2 (germline): SQVTM, ANQGSEA. The CDR3 sequence: CSAETTPSRVGDNEQFF. DNA of the CDR3: TGCAGCGCCGAAACCACACCCTCGAGGGTAGGAGACAATGAGCAGTTCTTC.

This clonotype was seen at least ten times. In nucleotides, the CDR3 is TGTGCCAGCAGCTTGCGGGTGGGCACAGATACGCAGTATTTT. It encodes CASSLRVGTDTQYF. This chain connects TRBV7-9 to TRBJ2-3; weak D call: TRBD2 (5 bases). Germline lookup yields CDR1 SEHNR and CDR2 FQNEAQ (reference sequence). This CDR3 contains 14 residues. Deletions cut 3 bases from V and 1 base from J, with 8 bases between.

V is TRBV12-3 or TRBV12-4 and J is TRBJ2-2, with TRBD1 matching 8 bases. The length of the CDR3 is 15 residues. The V segment lost 2 bases and the J segment 6 bases; nucleotides outside the gene matches: 5. The CDR3 is CASSLLQGAAGELFF. The CDR3 bases are TGTGCCAGCAGTTTACTCCAGGGGGCCGCCGGGGAGCTGTTTTTT.

This clonotype was observed a few times. V and J are TRBV12-3 or TRBV12-4 and TRBJ2-7; TRBD1 matches at 7 bases. J was trimmed by 3 bases and V by 7 bases; bases with no gene match: 9. This CDR3 comprises 14 residues. The CDR3 coding sequence is TGTGCCAGCAACCTGGGGGACAGTAGCTACGAGCAGTACTTC. Protein product: CASNLGDSSYEQYF.

Ten or more counts support this clonotype. The V gene is TRBV29-1, the J gene TRBJ2-2, with D perhaps TRBD1 (6 bases). V dropped 1 base and J dropped 0 bases, with 6 bases sitting between them. The CDR3 spans 14 residues. The germline gives CDR1 SQVTM, CDR2 ANQGSEA. The CDR3 spells CSVEGTANTGELFF. The CDR3 DNA is TGCAGCGTTGAAGGGACAGCGAACACCGGGGAGCTGTTTTTT.

This clonotype was seen only a few times. The genes are TRBV11-2 and TRBJ2-1; D not resolved. Trimming removed 0 bases from V and 11 bases from J, with 8 bases in between. This CDR3 has 12 residues. Germline V gene data show CDR1 as SGHAT and CDR2 as FQNNGV. The DNA for the CDR3 is TGTGCCAGCAGCTTAGAGTGGGGAAAGCAGTTCTTC. Protein: CASSLEWGKQFF.

The genes are TRBV6-1 and TRBJ1-1; TRBD1 matches 9 bases. Germline CDR1 MNHNS, CDR2 SASEGT. The CDR3 is 14 amino acids. V was clipped by 6 bases and J by 11 bases; unmatched bases: 13. The CDR3 nucleotides are TGTGCCAGCAGCTCGCCGGGACAGGGACCATTGGCTTTCTTT. It specifies CASSSPGQGPLAFF.

This clonotype came up a few times. The chain employs TRBV7-9 and TRBJ2-5; 11 bases map to TRBD2. The J segment lost 6 bases and the V segment lost 6 bases, leaving 12 bases of the junction unmatched. The CDR3 covers 16 residues. Germline V gene lookup returns CDR1 SEHNR and CDR2 FQNEAQ (reference sequence). CDR3 sequence (DNA): TGTGCCAGCAGTCGTGTGACTAGCGGGAAGCACAAGACCCAGTACTTC. Translated: CASSRVTSGKHKTQYF. Full variable domain (rest looked up from reference TRBV7-9 and TRBJ2-5): DTGVSQNPRHKITKRGQNVTFRCDPISEHNRLYWYRQTLGQGPEFLTYFQNEAQLEKSRLLSDRFSAERPKGSFSTLEIQRTEQGDSAMYLCASSRVTSGKHKTQYFGPGTRLLVL.

This clonotype was seen a few times. The chain recombines TRBV6-5 with TRBJ1-3; no clear D. Trimming took off 0 bases at V and 0 bases at J, with 15 bases between the two ends. The CDR3 is 18 residues long. Germline CDR1 reads MNHEY; CDR2 reads SVGAGI. CDR3 DNA: TGTGCCAGCAGTTACTCGATTGGGGAGGTCGGCTCTGGAAACACCATATATTTT. The encoded protein is CASSYSIGEVGSGNTIYF.

The chain joins TRBV5-6 to TRBJ2-6; D gene uncertain. The CDR3 is made up of 17 amino acids. V lost 0 bases, J lost 0 bases, and 10 bases lay in between. Germline CDR1 reads SGHDT; CDR2 reads YYEEEE. The CDR3 is CASSLVVSSSGANVLTF. Here the CDR3 DNA reads TGTGCCAGCAGCTTGGTTGTTTCTAGCTCTGGGGCCAACGTCCTGACTTTC.

V usage is TRBV7-9 and J usage is TRBJ2-5, with a weak D call TRBD1 (7 bases). Per the germline V gene, CDR1 is SEHNR and CDR2 is FQNEAQ (reference sequence). V was cut by 0 bases and J by 3 bases, with 11 bases left in between. This CDR3 region has 15 residues. CDR3 sequence: CASSLAQGGEETQYF. The CDR3 DNA sequence: TGTGCCAGCAGCTTAGCGCAGGGGGGAGAAGAGACCCAGTACTTC.

This clonotype has a count of ten or more. The chain joins TRBV20-1 to TRBJ2-1; D call uncertain. The CDR3 extends over 14 amino acids. Germline V CDR1 and CDR2: DFQATT, SNEGSKA (reference sequence). V was trimmed by 0 bases and J by 10 bases, leaving 16 bases between them. The CDR3 sequence: CSARDHDRVWEQFF. The CDR3 nucleotides are TGCAGTGCTAGAGATCACGACCGGGTATGGGAGCAGTTCTTC.

The DNA for the CDR3 is TGCAGTGCCCATCGGATAGCGGGGGGGTCCTACAATGAGCAGTTCTTC. Its protein product is CSAHRIAGGSYNEQFF. This rearrangement joins TRBV20-1 to TRBJ2-1; TRBD2 matches at 11 bases. CDR1 and CDR2 from the germline V gene are DFQATT and SNEGSKA (reference sequence). The CDR3 totals 16 residues. After removal of 6 bases from V and 1 base from J, the junction contained 8 bases not matched to a gene.

In its sample, this clonotype was seen a few times. The V gene is TRBV4-2, the J gene TRBJ1-5; 7 bases map to TRBD1. The CDR3 has 15 amino acids. Germline-derived CDR1 and CDR2 are LGHNA and YNFKEQ. Trimming cost V 2 bases and J 6 bases; bases outside gene matches: 7. This CDR3 reads CASSQSRGGSQPQHF. CDR3 coding DNA: TGTGCCAGCAGCCAATCCAGGGGGGGCAGTCAGCCCCAGCATTTT.

This clonotype occurred many times. The chain is built from TRBV2 and TRBJ2-7, with a weak D call TRBD1 (5 bases). V lost 9 bases, J lost 0 bases, and 12 bases lay in between. The CDR3 is 13 amino acids. Germline values: CDR1 SNHLY, CDR2 FYNNEI. The CDR3 reads CASTGDLSYEQYF. CDR3 nucleotide sequence: TGTGCCAGTACAGGAGATCTCTCCTACGAGCAGTACTTC.

The chain couples TRBV12-3 or TRBV12-4 to TRBJ2-7; D is unclear. V lost 4 bases and J lost 6, with 19 bases in between. The CDR3 totals 15 residues. CDR3 coding DNA: TGTGCCAGCAGTTATACCTACCTCCTGGGCTCCGAGCAGTACTTC. It translates to CASSYTYLLGSEQYF.

The chain employs TRBV12-3 or TRBV12-4 and TRBJ1-6, with TRBD1 matching over 9 bases. The CDR3 has 14 amino acids. J was trimmed by 6 bases and V by 5 bases; bases with no gene match: 2. The CDR3 DNA reads as TGTGCCAGCAGTAAGGGACAGGGTAATTCACCCCTCCACTTT. It codes for CASSKGQGNSPLHF.

The V call is TRBV5-1, the J call TRBJ1-3; D possibly corresponds to TRBD1 (5 bases). The germline V gene has CDR1 SGHRS and CDR2 YFSETQ. This CDR3 region has 15 residues. V was pared by 4 bases and J by 0 bases, with 11 bases between. CDR3 nucleotide sequence: TGCGCCAGCAGCGCTGGGACGGACTCTGGAAACACCATATATTTT. It encodes CASSAGTDSGNTIYF.

There are a few counts of this clonotype. A junction boundary mismatches the germline segment, possibly from a read error. The chain carries TRBV27 and TRBJ2-1; 9 bases line up with TRBD2. The germline V gene encodes CDR1 MNHEY and CDR2 SMNVEV (reference sequence). This CDR3 is built from 13 residues. CDR3 sequence reads: CASTSGGRAQIIF. In nucleotides, the CDR3 is TGTGCCAGCACCTCCGGCGGGAGGGCACAGATAATCTTC.

In DNA, the CDR3 is TGCGCCAGCAGCCGTTTACAGAGCAACTATGGCTACACCTTC. This gives the protein CASSRLQSNYGYTF. The V and J genes are TRBV4-3 and TRBJ1-2; D gene ambiguous. This CDR3 is built from 14 residues. Germline CDR1 LGHNA, CDR2 YSLEER. With 4 bases removed from V and 2 bases from J, the gap between germline ends came to 11 bases.

The table lists this clonotype with a few counts. The V call is TRBV2, the J call TRBJ2-6; 7 nucleotides agree with TRBD1. The CDR3 spans 17 residues. V gave up 4 bases and J gave up 0 bases; unmatched junction bases: 6. From germline, CDR1 is SNHLY and CDR2 FYNNEI. CDR3 loop: CASSGRDSNSGANVLTF. The CDR3 nucleotides are TGTGCCAGCAGTGGCCGGGACAGCAACTCTGGGGCCAACGTCCTGACTTTC.

This sequence joins TRBV5-1 and TRBJ1-2, with D unclear. V lost 3 bases to trimming and J lost 4 bases, with 10 bases between them. The germline CDR1 and CDR2 sequences are SGHRS and YFSETQ. This CDR3 is built from 13 residues. CDR3 in amino acids: CASSSQDGYGYTF. The CDR3 DNA is TGCGCCAGCAGCTCCCAGGATGGCTATGGCTACACCTTC. The variable domain in full, completed from reference TRBV5-1 and TRBJ1-2, reads KAGVTQTPRYLIKTRGQQVTLSCSPISGHRSVSWYQQTPGQGLQFLFEYFSETQRNKGNFPGRFSGRQFSNSRSEMNVSTLELGDSALYLCASSSQDGYGYTFGSGTRLTVV.

This clonotype was found a few times. V and J are TRBV7-6 and TRBJ1-1, with 7 bases that match TRBD1. The junction had 8 bases not matched to a gene; V was cut back by 5 bases and J by 8 bases. This CDR3 is built from 13 residues. Germline V gives CDR1 SGHVS, CDR2 FNYEAQ. The CDR3 loop is CASSQGGRREAFF. DNA for the CDR3: TGTGCCAGCAGCCAAGGGGGCAGGCGGGAAGCTTTCTTT.

The chain links TRBV5-1 to TRBJ1-2; 8 bases map to TRBD1. Losses at the gene ends were 0 bases for V and 5 bases for J; bases not matched to a gene: 6. Germline CDR1 SGHRS, CDR2 YFSETQ. This CDR3 region has 15 residues. This CDR3 is CASSLAMGQVYGYTF. CDR3 nucleotide sequence: TGCGCCAGCAGCTTGGCCATGGGACAGGTGTATGGCTACACCTTC. The full variable domain, its missing parts supplied by reference TRBV5-1 and TRBJ1-2, is KAGVTQTPRYLIKTRGQQVTLSCSPISGHRSVSWYQQTPGQGLQFLFEYFSETQRNKGNFPGRFSGRQFSNSRSEMNVSTLELGDSALYLCASSLAMGQVYGYTFGSGTRLTVV.

There are many counts of this clonotype. V gene TRBV27 combines with J gene TRBJ2-7, with 10 bases that match TRBD1. Germline V gene sequence: CDR1 MNHEY, CDR2 SMNVEV (reference sequence). V dropped 2 bases and J dropped 0; count of bases not matched to a gene: 7. CDR3 length: 17 amino acids. The CDR3, as DNA: TGTGCCAGCAGTTTACCCCCGACAGGGGGCCCCTCCTACGAGCAGTACTTC. Amino acid sequence: CASSLPPTGGPSYEQYF.

This chain joins TRBV5-4 and TRBJ2-5; 8 bases match TRBD2. The CDR3 length is 15 residues. V lost 0 bases, J lost 5 bases, and 6 bases stayed unmatched. In germline, CDR1 is SGHNT, CDR2 YYREEE (reference sequence). The CDR3 sequence: CASSLVGGAMETQYF. The CDR3 nucleotides read TGTGCCAGCAGCTTGGTCGGGGGGGCCATGGAGACCCAGTACTTC.